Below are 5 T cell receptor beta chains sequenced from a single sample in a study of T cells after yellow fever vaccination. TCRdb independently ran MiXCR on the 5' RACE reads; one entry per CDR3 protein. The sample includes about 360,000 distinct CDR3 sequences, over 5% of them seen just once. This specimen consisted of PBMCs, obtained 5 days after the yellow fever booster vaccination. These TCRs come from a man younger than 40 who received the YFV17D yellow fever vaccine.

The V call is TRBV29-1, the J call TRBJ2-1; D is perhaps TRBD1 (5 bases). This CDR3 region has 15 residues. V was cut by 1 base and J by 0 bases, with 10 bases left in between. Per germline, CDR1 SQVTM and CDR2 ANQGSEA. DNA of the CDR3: TGCAGCGTTGAAGGGGGCCCGACCTCCTACAATGAGCAGTTCTTC. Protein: CSVEGGPTSYNEQFF.

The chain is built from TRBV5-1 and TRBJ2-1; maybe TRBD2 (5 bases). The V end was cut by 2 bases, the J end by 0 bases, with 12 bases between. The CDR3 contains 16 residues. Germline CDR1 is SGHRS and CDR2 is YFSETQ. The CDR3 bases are TGCGCCAGCAGCTTAGTAGGACTGAGCTCCTACAATGAGCAGTTCTTC. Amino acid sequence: CASSLVGLSSYNEQFF. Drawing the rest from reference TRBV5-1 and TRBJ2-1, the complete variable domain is KAGVTQTPRYLIKTRGQQVTLSCSPISGHRSVSWYQQTPGQGLQFLFEYFSETQRNKGNFPGRFSGRQFSNSRSEMNVSTLELGDSALYLCASSLVGLSSYNEQFFGPGTRLTVL.

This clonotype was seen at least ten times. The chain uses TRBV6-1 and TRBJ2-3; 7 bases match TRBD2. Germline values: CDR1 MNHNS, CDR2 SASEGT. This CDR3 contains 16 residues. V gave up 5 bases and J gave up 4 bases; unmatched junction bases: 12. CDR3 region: CASSPLSGMPPDTQYF. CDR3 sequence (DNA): TGTGCCAGCAGTCCCCTCAGCGGGATGCCCCCAGATACGCAGTATTTT.

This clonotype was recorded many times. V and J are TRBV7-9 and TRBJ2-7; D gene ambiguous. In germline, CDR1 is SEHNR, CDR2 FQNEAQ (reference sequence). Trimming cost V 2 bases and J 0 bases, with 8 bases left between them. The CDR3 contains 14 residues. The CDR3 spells CASSLITSSYEQYF. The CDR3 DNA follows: TGTGCCAGCAGCTTAATCACCAGCTCCTACGAGCAGTACTTC.

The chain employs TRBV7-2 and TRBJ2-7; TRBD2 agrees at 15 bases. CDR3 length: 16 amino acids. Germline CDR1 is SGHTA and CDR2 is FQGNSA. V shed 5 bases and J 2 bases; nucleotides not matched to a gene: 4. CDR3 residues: CASSIGTSGRTYEQYF. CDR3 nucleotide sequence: TGTGCCAGCAGCATAGGGACTAGCGGGAGGACCTACGAGCAGTACTTC.